This TCR beta chain was identified during a study of cytomegalovirus exposure and HLA in healthy donors. This clone has just one count. PCR primers comprised 60 Vbeta and 13 Jbeta primers. Assay: immunoSEQ multiplex PCR; the TCRdb copy retains only in-frame clones and omits some. The sample lists about 210,000 clones, about 80% occurring once. The V gene lost 4 bases and the J gene lost 7 bases, with 14 bases spanning the gap. This CDR3 has 14 residues. Germline CDR1 reads SNHLY; CDR2 reads FYNNEI. This sequence joins TRBV2 and TRBJ1-5, with a tentative D call TRBD1 (6 bases). The source is a male donor in good health and CMV-seronegative. Sequenced input: PBMCs. CDR3 protein: CASSGDIPAQPQHF. DNA of the CDR3: TGTGCCAGCAGTGGGGACATTCCCGCCCAGCCCCAGCATTTT.